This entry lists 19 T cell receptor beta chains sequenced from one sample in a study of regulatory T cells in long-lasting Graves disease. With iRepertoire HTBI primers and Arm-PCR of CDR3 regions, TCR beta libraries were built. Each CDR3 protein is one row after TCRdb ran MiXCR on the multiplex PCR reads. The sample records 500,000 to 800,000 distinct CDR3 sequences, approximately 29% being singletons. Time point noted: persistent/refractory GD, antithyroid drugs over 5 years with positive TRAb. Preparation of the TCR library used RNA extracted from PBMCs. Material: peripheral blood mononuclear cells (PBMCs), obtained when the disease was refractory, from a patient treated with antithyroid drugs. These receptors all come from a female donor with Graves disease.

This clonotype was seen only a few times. CDR3 sequence: CASSQLLAGVADTQYF. The CDR3 bases are TGTGCCAGCAGTCAACTACTAGCGGGAGTAGCAGATACGCAGTATTTT. The chain links TRBV12-3 or TRBV12-4 to TRBJ2-3, with 11 bases that match TRBD2. This CDR3 has 16 amino acids. J gave up 4 bases and V 5 bases, and 8 bases lay outside the gene matches.

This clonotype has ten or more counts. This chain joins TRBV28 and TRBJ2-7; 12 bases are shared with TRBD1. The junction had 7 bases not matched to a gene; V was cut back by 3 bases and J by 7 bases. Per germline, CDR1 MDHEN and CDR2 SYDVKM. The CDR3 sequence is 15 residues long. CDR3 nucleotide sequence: TGTGCCAGCAGTTTCCGGGGACAGGGGGCGGGGGAGCAGTACTTC. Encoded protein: CASSFRGQGAGEQYF.

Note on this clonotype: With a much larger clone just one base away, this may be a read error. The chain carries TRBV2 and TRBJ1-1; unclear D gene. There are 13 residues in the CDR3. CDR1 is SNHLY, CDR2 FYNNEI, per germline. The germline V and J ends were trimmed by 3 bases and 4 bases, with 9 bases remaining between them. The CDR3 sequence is CASSDGEGTEAFF. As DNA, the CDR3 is TGTGCCAGCAGTGATGGGGAGGGCACTGAAGCTTTCTTT.

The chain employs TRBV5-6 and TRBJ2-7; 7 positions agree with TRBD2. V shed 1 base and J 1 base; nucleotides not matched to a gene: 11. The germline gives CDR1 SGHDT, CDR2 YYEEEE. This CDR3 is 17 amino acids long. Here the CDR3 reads CASSLWGGRLESYEQYF. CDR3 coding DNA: TGTGCCAGCAGCTTGTGGGGGGGACGTCTCGAATCCTACGAGCAGTACTTC.

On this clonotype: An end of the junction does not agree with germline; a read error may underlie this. CDR3 region: CASSIEVTGIKAFF. In DNA form, the CDR3 reads TGTGCCAGCAGCATAGAGGTGACAGGGATTAAAGCTTTCTTT. The chain employs TRBV11-2 and TRBJ1-1, with 7 nucleotides matching TRBD1. The CDR3 runs 14 residues. The germline CDR1 and CDR2 sequences are SGHAT and FQNNGV. Supplemented by reference TRBV11-2 and TRBJ1-1, the full variable domain reads EAGVAQSPRYKIIEKRQSVAFWCNPISGHATLYWYQQILGQGPKLLIQFQNNGVVDDSQLPKDRFSAERLKGVDSTLKIQPAKLEDSAVYLCASSIEVTGIKAFFGQGTRLTVV.

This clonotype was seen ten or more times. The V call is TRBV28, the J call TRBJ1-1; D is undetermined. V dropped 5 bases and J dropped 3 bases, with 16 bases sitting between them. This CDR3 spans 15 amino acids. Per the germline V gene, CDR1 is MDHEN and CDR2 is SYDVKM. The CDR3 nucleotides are TGTGCCAGCAGTGCCCGGTCCCTTGGGGACACTGAAGCTTTCTTT. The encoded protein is CASSARSLGDTEAFF.

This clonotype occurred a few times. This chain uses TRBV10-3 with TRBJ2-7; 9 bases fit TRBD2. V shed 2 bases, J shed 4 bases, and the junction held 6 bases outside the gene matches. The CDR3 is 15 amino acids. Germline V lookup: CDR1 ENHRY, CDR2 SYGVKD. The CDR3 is CAISEGAGGPYEQYF. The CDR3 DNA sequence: TGTGCCATCAGTGAGGGGGCGGGAGGGCCGTACGAGCAGTACTTC.

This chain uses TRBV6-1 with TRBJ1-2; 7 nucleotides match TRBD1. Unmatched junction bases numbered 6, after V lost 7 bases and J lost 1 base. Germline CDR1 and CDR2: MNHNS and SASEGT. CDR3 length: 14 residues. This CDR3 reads CASTLTGVNYGYTF. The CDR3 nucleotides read TGTGCCAGCACCCTAACAGGGGTTAACTATGGCTACACCTTC.

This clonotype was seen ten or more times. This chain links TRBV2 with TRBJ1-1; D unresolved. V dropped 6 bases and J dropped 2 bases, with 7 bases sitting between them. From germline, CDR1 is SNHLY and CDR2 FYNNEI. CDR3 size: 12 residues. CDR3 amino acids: CASRASNTEAFF. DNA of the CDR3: TGTGCCAGCAGGGCGAGTAACACTGAAGCTTTCTTT.

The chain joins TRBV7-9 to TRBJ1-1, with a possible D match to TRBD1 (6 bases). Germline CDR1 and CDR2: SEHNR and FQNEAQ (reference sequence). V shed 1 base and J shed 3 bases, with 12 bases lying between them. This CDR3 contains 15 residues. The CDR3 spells CASSLEPGVHTEAFF. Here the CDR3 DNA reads TGTGCCAGCAGCTTAGAACCAGGGGTGCACACTGAAGCTTTCTTT. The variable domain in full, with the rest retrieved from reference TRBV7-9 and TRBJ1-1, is DTGVSQNPRHKITKRGQNVTFRCDPISEHNRLYWYRQTLGQGPEFLTYFQNEAQLEKSRLLSDRFSAERPKGSFSTLEIQRTEQGDSAMYLCASSLEPGVHTEAFFGQGTRLTVV.

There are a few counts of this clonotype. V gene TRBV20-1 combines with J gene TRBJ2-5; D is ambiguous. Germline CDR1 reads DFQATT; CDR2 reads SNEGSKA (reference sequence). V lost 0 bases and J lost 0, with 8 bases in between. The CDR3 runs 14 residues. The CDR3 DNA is TGCAGTGCTAGAGACCTAGTGTACCAAGAGACCCAGTACTTC. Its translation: CSARDLVYQETQYF.

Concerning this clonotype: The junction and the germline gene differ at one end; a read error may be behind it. CDR3 protein: CAISDPSIPGQPQHF. CDR3 nucleotide sequence: TGTGCCATCAGTGACCCATCAATCCCTGGCCAGCCCCAGCATTTT. This rearrangement joins TRBV6-1 to TRBJ1-5; D remains ambiguous. In germline, CDR1 is MNHNS, CDR2 SASEGT. The CDR3 runs 15 residues.

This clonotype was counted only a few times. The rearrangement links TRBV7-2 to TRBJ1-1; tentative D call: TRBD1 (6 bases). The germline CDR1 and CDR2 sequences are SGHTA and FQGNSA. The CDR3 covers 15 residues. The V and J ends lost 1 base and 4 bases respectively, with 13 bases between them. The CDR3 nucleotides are TGTGCCAGCAGCTTAGATCACAGGGTAGGCACTGAAGCTTTCTTT. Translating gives CASSLDHRVGTEAFF.

CDR3 nucleotide sequence: TGTGCCAGCAGTACCTATCCCGGAACTAGCAATCAGCCCCAGCATTTT. As protein: CASSTYPGTSNQPQHF. The chain couples TRBV28 to TRBJ1-5; unclear D gene. Trimming took off 5 bases at V and 0 bases at J, with 14 bases between the two ends. The CDR3 has 16 amino acids. Germline V gene sequence: CDR1 MDHEN, CDR2 SYDVKM.

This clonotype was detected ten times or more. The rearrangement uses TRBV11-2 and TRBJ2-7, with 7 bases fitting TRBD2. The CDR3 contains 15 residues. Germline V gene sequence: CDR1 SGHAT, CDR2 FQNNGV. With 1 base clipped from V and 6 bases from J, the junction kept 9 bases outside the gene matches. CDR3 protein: CASSLGLRENSEQYF. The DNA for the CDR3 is TGTGCCAGCAGCTTAGGGTTGCGGGAGAACAGCGAGCAGTACTTC.

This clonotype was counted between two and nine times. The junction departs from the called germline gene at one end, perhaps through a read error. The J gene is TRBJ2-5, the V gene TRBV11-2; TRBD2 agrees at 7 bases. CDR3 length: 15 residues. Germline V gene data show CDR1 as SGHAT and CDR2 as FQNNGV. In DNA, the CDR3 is TGTGCCGGCAGCTTAGACTCTAGCGGTCAGGAGACCCAGTACTTC. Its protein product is CAGSLDSSGQETQYF. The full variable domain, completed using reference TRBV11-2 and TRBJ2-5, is EAGVAQSPRYKIIEKRQSVAFWCNPISGHATLYWYQQILGQGPKLLIQFQNNGVVDDSQLPKDRFSAERLKGVDSTLKIQPAKLEDSAVYLCAGSLDSSGQETQYFGPGTRLLVL.

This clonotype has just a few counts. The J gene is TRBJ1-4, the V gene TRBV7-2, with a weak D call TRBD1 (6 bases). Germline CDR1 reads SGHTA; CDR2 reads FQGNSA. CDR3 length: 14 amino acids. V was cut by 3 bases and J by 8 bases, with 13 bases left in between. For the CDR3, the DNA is TGTGCCAGCAGCTTGGGCACTCAGGGGGAAAAACTGTTTTTT. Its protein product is CASSLGTQGEKLFF. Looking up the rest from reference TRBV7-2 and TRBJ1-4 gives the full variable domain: GAGVSQSPSNKVTEKGKDVELRCDPISGHTALYWYRQSLGQGLEFLIYFQGNSAPDKSGLPSDRFSAERTGGSVSTLTIQRTQQEDSAVYLCASSLGTQGEKLFFGSGTQLSVL.

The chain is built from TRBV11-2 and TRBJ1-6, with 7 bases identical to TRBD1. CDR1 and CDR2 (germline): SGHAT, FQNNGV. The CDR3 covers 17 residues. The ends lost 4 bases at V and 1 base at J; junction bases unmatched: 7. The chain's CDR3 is CASSSAGGYSYNSPLHF. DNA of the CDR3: TGTGCCAGCAGCTCCGCAGGGGGTTATTCCTATAATTCACCCCTCCACTTT.

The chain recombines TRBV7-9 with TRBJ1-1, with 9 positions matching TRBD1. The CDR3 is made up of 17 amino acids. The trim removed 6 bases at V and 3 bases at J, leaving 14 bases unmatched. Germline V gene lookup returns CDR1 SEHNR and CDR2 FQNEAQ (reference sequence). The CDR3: CASSPSQGAPFYTEAFF. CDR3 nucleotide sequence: TGTGCCAGCAGTCCCTCACAGGGGGCGCCGTTTTACACTGAAGCTTTCTTT.